One and the same sample provided the 26 T cell receptor beta chains below, sequenced in a study of T cells in Graves' hyperthyroidism and ophthalmopathy. Amplified TCR beta CDR3 regions derived from RNA transcripts. TCR CDR3 underwent first-round RT-PCR with the HTBI primer set. MiXCR, applied by TCRdb to the multiplex PCR reads, yields one record per CDR3 protein. This sample has hundreds of thousands of distinct CDR3 sequences, with 38% found just once. Sequenced sample: blood. The receptors originated from a man aged 18 to 30 with Graves' hyperthyroidism.

The V and J genes are TRBV29-1 and TRBJ1-2, with D possibly matching TRBD1 (5 bases). The CDR3 has 16 residues. Germline-derived CDR1 and CDR2 are SQVTM and ANQGSEA. Trimming took off 4 bases at V and 5 bases at J, with 23 bases between the two ends. Here the CDR3 DNA reads TGCAGCGTTGGGGTATCTGGGACCTACGAGCAGTATGGCTACACCTTC. Translating it yields CSVGVSGTYEQYGYTF.

The sample holds many counts of this clonotype. The chain combines TRBV24-1 with TRBJ1-4; a weak D match, TRBD1 (5 bases). V lost 4 bases and J lost 8, with 16 bases in between. The CDR3 has 15 residues. CDR1 and CDR2 (germline): KGHDR, SFDVKD. The CDR3 region is CATSDAGRGKEKLFF. The CDR3 nucleotides read TGTGCCACCAGTGACGCGGGACGGGGAAAGGAAAAACTGTTTTTT.

This clonotype has more than one count but fewer than ten. The chain recombines TRBV14 with TRBJ1-6; D call uncertain. The CDR3 is 13 amino acids. CDR1 and CDR2 (germline): SGHDN, FVKESK. V was cut by 1 base and J by 10 bases, with 8 bases left in between. In nucleotides, the CDR3 is TGTGCCAGCAGCCAAGCCATTTTATCACCCCTCCACTTT. Amino acids: CASSQAILSPLHF.

Regarding this clonotype: A junction boundary mismatches the germline segment, possibly from a read error. V and J are TRBV6-5 and TRBJ2-7; TRBD2 might be the D (6 bases). Germline V gene lookup returns CDR1 MNHEY and CDR2 SVGAGI. The CDR3 has 15 amino acids. CDR3 in amino acids: CASSYSYRADYKQYF. The CDR3 nucleotides read TGTGCCAGCAGTTACTCATACCGGGCGGACTACAAGCAGTACTTC.

The chain employs TRBV20-1 and TRBJ1-4; no definite D call. Germline-derived CDR1 and CDR2 are DFQATT and SNEGSKA (reference sequence). This CDR3 has 12 residues. The V end lost 0 bases, the J end lost 8 bases, and 7 bases lay between the germline ends. CDR3: CSAREGREKLFF. Written as DNA, the CDR3 is TGCAGTGCTAGAGAGGGGAGGGAAAAACTGTTTTTT.

This clonotype was observed at least ten times. V usage is TRBV20-1 and J usage is TRBJ2-5, with 9 bases fitting TRBD2. Germline CDR1 reads DFQATT; CDR2 reads SNEGSKA (reference sequence). The CDR3 length is 15 residues. The V gene end was trimmed by 3 bases and the J gene end by 4 bases; junction bases not matched to a gene: 9. CDR3 in amino acids: CSARGLAGSLETQYF. The CDR3 nucleotides are TGCAGTGCTAGGGGGCTAGCGGGGAGCTTAGAGACCCAGTACTTC.

J is TRBJ2-7 and V is TRBV2, with a tentative D call TRBD2 (6 bases). Trimming removed 1 base from V and 4 bases from J, with 11 bases in between. Germline lookup yields CDR1 SNHLY and CDR2 FYNNEI. The CDR3 totals 14 residues. CDR3 bases: TGTGCCAGCAGTGAAGACTGGGGGGATTACGAGCAGTACTTC. Translated: CASSEDWGDYEQYF.

This clonotype was detected a few times. This chain connects TRBV5-8 to TRBJ2-7; D possibly corresponds to TRBD2 (5 bases). V shed 0 bases and J shed 0 bases, with 10 bases lying between them. Germline V gene data show CDR1 as SGHTS and CDR2 as YDEGEE. This CDR3 comprises 15 residues. The CDR3 nucleotides read TGTGCCAGCAGCTTGGGTGCGGGCGTCTCCTACGAGCAGTACTTC. Its translation is CASSLGAGVSYEQYF.

On this clonotype itself: The germline gene is not matched at one end of the junction; a read error may be the cause. The chain employs TRBV10-1 and TRBJ2-2, with unresolved D. The CDR3 covers 14 residues. Germline V lookup: CDR1 WNHNN, CDR2 SYGVQD (reference sequence). CDR3 sequence (DNA): TGTGCCACTTTAAAGGCCAGGAACACCGGGGAGCTGTTTTTT. It is translated as CATLKARNTGELFF.

A single count supports this clonotype. This chain joins TRBV25-1 and TRBJ1-1; D uncertain. CDR3 length equals 10 residues. Per germline, CDR1 MGHDK and CDR2 SYGVNS. The CDR3 DNA reads TGTGGAGGAAGGTGGACTGAAGCTTTCTTT. As protein: CGGRWTEAFF.

The chain uses TRBV14 and TRBJ2-7, with 10 bases fitting TRBD2. With V trimmed by 0 bases and J by 5 bases, 10 bases remained unmatched. From germline, CDR1 is SGHDN and CDR2 FVKESK. The CDR3 extends over 17 amino acids. The CDR3 nucleotides read TGTGCCAGCAGCCAAGAGGGGTCTAGCGGGGGTGCCAACGAGCAGTACTTC. Encoded protein: CASSQEGSSGGANEQYF.

The chain carries TRBV4-1 and TRBJ2-5, with D possibly matching TRBD2 (6 bases). Germline-derived CDR1 and CDR2 are MGHRA and YSYEKL. The CDR3 totals 15 residues. Trimming took off 4 bases at V and 2 bases at J, with 14 bases between the two ends. CDR3 sequence (DNA): TGCGCCAGCAGCCCGACTGGCGGGGTACAAGAGACCCAGTACTTC. This codes for CASSPTGGVQETQYF.

There are a few counts of this clonotype. The DNA for the CDR3 is TGTGCCAGCAGTTACCCCCCCCCAGGGAGGAACACTGAAGCTTTCTTT. Protein: CASSYPPPGRNTEAFF. The chain couples TRBV14 to TRBJ1-1, with D perhaps matching TRBD1 (5 bases). V lost 6 bases and J lost 1, with 18 bases in between. The CDR3 runs 16 residues. Germline values: CDR1 SGHDN, CDR2 FVKESK.

This clonotype was detected a few times. This chain links TRBV15 with TRBJ1-5; D not resolved. Trimming left V 6 bases short and J 1 base short, with 4 bases between. Looked up from germline, CDR1 is LNHNV and CDR2 is YYDKDF (reference sequence). The CDR3 consists of 12 residues. The CDR3 is CATRTSNQPQHF. The CDR3 DNA reads as TGTGCCACCAGGACAAGCAATCAGCCCCAGCATTTT.

The chain has TRBV29-1 and TRBJ2-7; TRBD1 matches at 8 bases. Germline V lookup: CDR1 SQVTM, CDR2 ANQGSEA. CDR3 length equals 11 residues. The CDR3 nucleotides read TGCTCGACAGGGGATACCTACGAGCAGTACTTC. Residues: CSTGDTYEQYF.

This clonotype was recorded many times. The rearrangement uses TRBV7-2 and TRBJ1-5, with D possibly TRBD1 on 6 matching bases. The CDR3 length is 14 residues. The ends were cut back, 5 bases at V and 3 bases at J, with 11 bases in the middle. In germline, CDR1 is SGHTA, CDR2 FQGNSA. CDR3 DNA: TGTGCCAGCAGCACCGGACAGACCAATCAGCCCCAGCATTTT. Translating gives CASSTGQTNQPQHF.

For the CDR3, the DNA is TGCGCCAGCAGCTCCAAGTTGACAGGGGAGGAGGAAAAACTGTTTTTT. Translating it yields CASSSKLTGEEEKLFF. The chain links TRBV5-1 to TRBJ1-4; the match to TRBD1 covers 8 bases. With 3 bases clipped from V and 8 bases from J, the junction kept 12 bases outside the gene matches. Germline-derived CDR1 and CDR2 are SGHRS and YFSETQ. The CDR3 has 16 amino acids. Supplemented by reference TRBV5-1 and TRBJ1-4, the full variable domain reads KAGVTQTPRYLIKTRGQQVTLSCSPISGHRSVSWYQQTPGQGLQFLFEYFSETQRNKGNFPGRFSGRQFSNSRSEMNVSTLELGDSALYLCASSSKLTGEEEKLFFGSGTQLSVL.

The rearrangement links TRBV9 to TRBJ2-7; D unclear. The CDR3 loop spans 13 amino acids. CDR1 is SGDLS, CDR2 YYNGEE, per germline. Trimming left V 0 bases short and J 4 bases short, with 8 bases between. CDR3 nucleotide sequence: TGTGCCAGCAGCGTAGGTTATAATTACGAGCAGTACTTC. It specifies CASSVGYNYEQYF.

Ten or more counts support this clonotype. The CDR3 reads CASSERTGRSPLHF. In nucleotides, the CDR3 is TGTGCCAGCAGTGAAAGAACAGGGAGATCACCCCTCCACTTT. The chain links TRBV25-1 to TRBJ1-6, with TRBD1 as a possible D gene (6 bases). Germline CDR1 is MGHDK and CDR2 is SYGVNS. V lost 2 bases to trimming and J lost 10 bases, with 12 bases between them. The CDR3 is 14 residues long.

This clonotype has a count of ten or more. V is TRBV10-3 and J is TRBJ2-7, with TRBD2 matching over 7 bases. The junction had 9 bases not matched to a gene; V was cut back by 7 bases and J by 3 bases. This CDR3 has 14 residues. CDR1 ENHRY and CDR2 SYGVKD come from the germline V gene. CDR3 residues: CAINRIAGHYEQYF. The DNA for the CDR3 is TGTGCCATCAATCGAATAGCGGGCCACTACGAGCAGTACTTC.

There are a few counts of this clonotype. The chain is built from TRBV12-5 and TRBJ1-1; a weak D match, TRBD1 (6 bases). The V end lost 6 bases, the J end lost 7 bases, and 18 bases lay between the germline ends. Germline CDR1 LGHNT, CDR2 FRNRAP. This CDR3 is 14 amino acids long. CDR3 sequence: CASGLSGGPGEAFF. Here the CDR3 DNA reads TGTGCTAGTGGCCTCTCTGGGGGGCCGGGTGAAGCTTTCTTT.

This clonotype was picked up many times. V usage is TRBV7-3 and J usage is TRBJ2-7, with 8 bases matching TRBD1. The CDR3 length is 14 residues. Germline V lookup: CDR1 SGHTA, CDR2 FQGTGA. V dropped 4 bases and J dropped 5; count of bases not matched to a gene: 7. CDR3 coding DNA: TGTGCCAGCAGCTCCGTGGACAGGGCTGACGAGCAGTACTTC. Amino acids: CASSSVDRADEQYF.

Details on this clonotype: The missing conserved phenylalanine or tryptophan at the end of this CDR3 makes a read error likely. The DNA is left out, because the CDR3 cannot be placed on it with certainty; the CDR3 is given as TCRdb lists it. The gene calls are TRBV10-3 and TRBJ1-1; the table gives TRBD1 as D, unverified against the DNA. With termini counted, the CDR3 has 10 amino acids. Looked up from germline, CDR1 is ENHRY and CDR2 is SYGVKD. The CDR3 protein is CAIRGTGANY.

Concerning this clonotype itself: Since a much larger clone is just one base distant, this may be a read error. The chain has TRBV19 and TRBJ1-1; 7 bases map to TRBD1. Germline CDR1 reads LNHDA; CDR2 reads SQIVND (reference sequence). J was trimmed by 4 bases and V by 8 bases; bases with no gene match: 10. This CDR3 spans 14 amino acids. The CDR3 region has the DNA TGTGCCAGTTGGAGACAGGGAATGGCCACTGAAGCTTTCTTT. It specifies CASWRQGMATEAFF.

This clonotype appeared many times. The V gene is TRBV2, the J gene TRBJ2-7; maybe TRBD1 (6 bases). The germline V gene has CDR1 SNHLY and CDR2 FYNNEI. V lost 6 bases and J 5 bases, leaving 17 bases between the germline ends. This CDR3 has 14 residues. CDR3 DNA sequence: TGTGCCAGCAGCCCACAGGGATTGGGCCACGAGCAGTACTTC. Protein: CASSPQGLGHEQYF.

This clonotype was seen more than once but under ten times. One end of the junction is discordant with germline, which a read error may explain. CDR3 loop: CASSQGQGGFGANVLTF. As DNA, the CDR3 is TGCGCCAGCAGCCAAGGACAAGGGGGATTTGGGGCCAACGTCCTGACTTTC. The rearrangement uses TRBV7-2 and TRBJ2-6; possibly TRBD1 for D (6 bases). CDR3 length: 17 residues. The V gene's germline CDR1 is SGHTA and CDR2 FQGNSA.